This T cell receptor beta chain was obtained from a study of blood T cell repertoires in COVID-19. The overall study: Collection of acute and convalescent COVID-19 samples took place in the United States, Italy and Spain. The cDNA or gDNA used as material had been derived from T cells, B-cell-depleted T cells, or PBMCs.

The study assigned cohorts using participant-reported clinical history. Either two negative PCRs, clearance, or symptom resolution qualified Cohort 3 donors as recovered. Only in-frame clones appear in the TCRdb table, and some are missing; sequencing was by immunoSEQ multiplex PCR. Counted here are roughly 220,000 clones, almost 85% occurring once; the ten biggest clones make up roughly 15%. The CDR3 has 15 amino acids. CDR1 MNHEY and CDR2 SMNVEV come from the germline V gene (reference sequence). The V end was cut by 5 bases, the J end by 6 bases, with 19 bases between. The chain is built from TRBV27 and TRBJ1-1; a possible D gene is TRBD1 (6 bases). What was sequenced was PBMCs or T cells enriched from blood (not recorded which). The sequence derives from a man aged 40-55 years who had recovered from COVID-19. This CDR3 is CASSKTTGFGPEAFF. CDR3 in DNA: TGTGCCAGCAGTAAAACTACAGGGTTTGGGCCTGAAGCTTTCTTT.